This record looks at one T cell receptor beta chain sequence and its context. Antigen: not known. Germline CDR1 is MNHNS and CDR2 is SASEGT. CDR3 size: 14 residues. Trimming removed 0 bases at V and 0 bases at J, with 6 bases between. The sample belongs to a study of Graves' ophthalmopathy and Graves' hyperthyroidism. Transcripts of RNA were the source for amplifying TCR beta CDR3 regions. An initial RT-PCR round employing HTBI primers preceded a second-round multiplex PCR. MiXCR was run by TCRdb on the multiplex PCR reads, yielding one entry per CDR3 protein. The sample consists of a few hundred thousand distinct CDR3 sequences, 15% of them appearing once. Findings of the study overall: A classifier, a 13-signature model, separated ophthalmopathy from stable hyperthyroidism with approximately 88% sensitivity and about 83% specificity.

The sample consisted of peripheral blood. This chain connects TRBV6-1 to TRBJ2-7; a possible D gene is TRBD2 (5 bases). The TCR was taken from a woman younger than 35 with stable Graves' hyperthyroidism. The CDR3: CASSEAGSSYEQYF. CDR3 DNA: TGTGCCAGCAGTGAAGCAGGGAGCTCCTACGAGCAGTACTTC.